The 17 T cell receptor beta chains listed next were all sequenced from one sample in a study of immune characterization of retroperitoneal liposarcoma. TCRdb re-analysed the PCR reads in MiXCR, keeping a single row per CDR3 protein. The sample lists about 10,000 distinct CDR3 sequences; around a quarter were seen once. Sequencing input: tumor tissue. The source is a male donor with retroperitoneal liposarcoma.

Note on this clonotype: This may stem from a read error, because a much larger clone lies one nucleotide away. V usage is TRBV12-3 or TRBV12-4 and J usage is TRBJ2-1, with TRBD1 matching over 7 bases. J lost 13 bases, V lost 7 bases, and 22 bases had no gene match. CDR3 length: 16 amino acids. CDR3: CASTPRRTGLKNIQFF. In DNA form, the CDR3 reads TGTGCCAGCACCCCGCGCCGGACAGGCCTCAAAAACATTCAGTTCTTC.

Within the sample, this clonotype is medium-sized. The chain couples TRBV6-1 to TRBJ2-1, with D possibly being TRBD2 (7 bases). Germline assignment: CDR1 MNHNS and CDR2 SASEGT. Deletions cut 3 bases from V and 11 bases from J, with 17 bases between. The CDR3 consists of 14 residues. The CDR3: CASSDRGASVKQFF. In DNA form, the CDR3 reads TGTGCCAGCAGTGATCGGGGGGCCAGCGTTAAGCAGTTCTTC.

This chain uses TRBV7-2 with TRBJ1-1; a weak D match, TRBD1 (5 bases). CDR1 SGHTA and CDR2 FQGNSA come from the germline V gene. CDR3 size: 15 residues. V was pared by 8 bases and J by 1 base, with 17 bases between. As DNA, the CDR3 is TGTGCCAGCTCCCGCTCGACAGTGAGGAACACTGAAGCTTTCTTT. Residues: CASSRSTVRNTEAFF.

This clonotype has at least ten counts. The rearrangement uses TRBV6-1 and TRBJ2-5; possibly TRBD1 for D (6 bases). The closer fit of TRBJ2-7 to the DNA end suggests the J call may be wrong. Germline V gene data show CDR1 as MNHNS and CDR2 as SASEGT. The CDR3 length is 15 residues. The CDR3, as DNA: TGTGCCAGCAGATTCACAGGGCAATATCGCTACGAGCAGTACTTC. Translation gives CASRFTGQYRYEQYF.

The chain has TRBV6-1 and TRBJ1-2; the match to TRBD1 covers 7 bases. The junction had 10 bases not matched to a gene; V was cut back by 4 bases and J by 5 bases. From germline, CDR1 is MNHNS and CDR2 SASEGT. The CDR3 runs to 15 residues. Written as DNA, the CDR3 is TGTGCCAGCAGTGGAAGAAGGGGGCAAGGGTATGGCTACACCTTC. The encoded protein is CASSGRRGQGYGYTF.

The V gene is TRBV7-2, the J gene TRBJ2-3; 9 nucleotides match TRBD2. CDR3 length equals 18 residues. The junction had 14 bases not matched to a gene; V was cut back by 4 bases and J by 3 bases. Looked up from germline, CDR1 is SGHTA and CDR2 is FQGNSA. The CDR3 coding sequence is TGTGCCAGCAGCTCTATAATAGCGGGAGACGCCAGGACAGATACGCAGTATTTT. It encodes CASSSIIAGDARTDTQYF.

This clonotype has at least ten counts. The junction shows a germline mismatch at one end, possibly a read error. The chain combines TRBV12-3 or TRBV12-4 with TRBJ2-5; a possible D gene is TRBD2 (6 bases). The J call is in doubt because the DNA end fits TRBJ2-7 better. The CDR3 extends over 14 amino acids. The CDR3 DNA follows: TGTGCCAGCAGCTTAGCGGCACGGGGCTACGAGCAGTACTTC. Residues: CASSLAARGYEQYF.

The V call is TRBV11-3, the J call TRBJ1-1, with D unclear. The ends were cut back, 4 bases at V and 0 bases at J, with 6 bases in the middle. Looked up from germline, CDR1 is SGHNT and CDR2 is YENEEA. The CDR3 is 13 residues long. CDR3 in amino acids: CASSSNLNTEAFF. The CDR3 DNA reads TGTGCCAGCAGCTCTAACTTGAACACTGAAGCTTTCTTT.

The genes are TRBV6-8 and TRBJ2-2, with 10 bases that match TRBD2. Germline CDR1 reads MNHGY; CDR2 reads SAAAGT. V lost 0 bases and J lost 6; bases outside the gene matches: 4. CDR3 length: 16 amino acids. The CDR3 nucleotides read TGTGCCAGCAGTTACTCGAACCTAGCGGGAGCCGGGGAGCTGTTTTTT. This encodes CASSYSNLAGAGELFF.

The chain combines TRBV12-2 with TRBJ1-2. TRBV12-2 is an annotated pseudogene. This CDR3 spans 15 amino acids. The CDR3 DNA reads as TGTGCAAGTCGCTTAGTCGGCAGGGTGTCGAGTGGCTACACCTTC. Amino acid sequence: CASRLVGRVSSGYTF.

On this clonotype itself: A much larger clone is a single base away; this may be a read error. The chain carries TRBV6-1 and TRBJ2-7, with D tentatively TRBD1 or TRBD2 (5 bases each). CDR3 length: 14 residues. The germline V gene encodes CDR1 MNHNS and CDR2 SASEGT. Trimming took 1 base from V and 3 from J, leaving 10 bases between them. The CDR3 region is CASSEVGVVYEQYF. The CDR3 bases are TGTGCCAGCAGTGAAGTGGGGGTGGTCTACGAGCAGTACTTC.

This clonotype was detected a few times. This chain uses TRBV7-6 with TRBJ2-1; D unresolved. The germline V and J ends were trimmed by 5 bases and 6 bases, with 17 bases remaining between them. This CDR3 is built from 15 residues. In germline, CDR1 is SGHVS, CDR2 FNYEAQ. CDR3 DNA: TGTGCCAGCAGCCCCCCCGGGTCCTCATCCAATGAGCAGTTCTTC. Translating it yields CASSPPGSSSNEQFF.

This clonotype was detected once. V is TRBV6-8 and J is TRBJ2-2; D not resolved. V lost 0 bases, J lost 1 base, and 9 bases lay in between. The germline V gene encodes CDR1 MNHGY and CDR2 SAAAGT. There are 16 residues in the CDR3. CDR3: CASSYSNTGNTGELFF. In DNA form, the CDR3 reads TGTGCCAGCAGTTACTCGAATACGGGGAACACCGGGGAGCTGTTTTTT.

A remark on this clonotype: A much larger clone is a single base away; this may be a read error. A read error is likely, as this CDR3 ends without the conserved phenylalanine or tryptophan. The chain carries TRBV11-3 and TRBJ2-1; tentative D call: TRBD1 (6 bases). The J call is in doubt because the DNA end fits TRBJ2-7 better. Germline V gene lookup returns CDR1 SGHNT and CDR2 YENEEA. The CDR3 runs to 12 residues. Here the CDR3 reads CASSQGPYEQYL. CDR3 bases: TGTGCCAGCAGCCAGGGGCCCTACGAGCAGTACCTC.

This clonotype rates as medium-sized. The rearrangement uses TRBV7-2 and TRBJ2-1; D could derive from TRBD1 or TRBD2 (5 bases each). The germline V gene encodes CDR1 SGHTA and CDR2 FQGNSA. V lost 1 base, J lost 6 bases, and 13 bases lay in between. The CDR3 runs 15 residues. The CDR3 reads CASSLERGVSNEQFF. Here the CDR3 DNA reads TGTGCCAGCAGCTTAGAGAGAGGGGTAAGCAATGAGCAGTTCTTC.

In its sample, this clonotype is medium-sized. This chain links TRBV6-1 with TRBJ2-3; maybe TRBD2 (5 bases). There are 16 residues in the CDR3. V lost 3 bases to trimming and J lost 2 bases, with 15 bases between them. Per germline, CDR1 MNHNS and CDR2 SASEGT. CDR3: CASSDIRRVNTDTQYF. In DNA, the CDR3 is TGTGCCAGCAGTGATATAAGGCGGGTGAACACAGATACGCAGTATTTT.

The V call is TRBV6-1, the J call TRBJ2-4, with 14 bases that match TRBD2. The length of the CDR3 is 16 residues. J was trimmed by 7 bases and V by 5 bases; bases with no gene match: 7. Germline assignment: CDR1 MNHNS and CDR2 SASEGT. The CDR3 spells CASSTLTSGGANIQYF. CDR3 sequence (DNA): TGTGCCAGCAGTACCCTGACTAGCGGGGGGGCCAACATTCAGTACTTC.